Reported below is one TCR beta chain. In the authors' workflow: How many nucleated cells were present was estimated from reference gene primer amplification. Assay: immunoSEQ multiplex PCR; the TCRdb copy retains only in-frame clones and omits some. V and J calls and clone size are copied from that table; D and trimming were computed from the DNA. The table has around 45,000 clones, around 90% seen once. These data originate in a study of blood T cell repertoires in COVID-19. The wider study: COVID-19 samples collected from the United States, Italy and Spain covered acute and convalescent phases. In each case, the material was cDNA or gDNA derived from T cells, B-cell-depleted T cells, or PBMCs.

Per the germline V gene, CDR1 is SNHLY and CDR2 is FYNNEI. V was trimmed by 2 bases and J by 4 bases, leaving 11 bases between them. CDR3 size: 14 residues. Sequenced: peripheral blood. This chain connects TRBV2 to TRBJ1-1; no clear D gene. This sequence was found in a man in his 70s with active COVID-19. CDR3 residues: CASSEIAVGTEAFF. DNA of the CDR3: TGTGCCAGCAGTGAAATCGCGGTGGGCACTGAAGCTTTCTTT.